This is a list of T cell receptor beta chains from one sample in a study of shared clonotypes between healthy human individuals. This table comes from immunoSEQ multiplex PCR, and its TCRdb copy is limited to in-frame clones, with some not included. The data hold about 980,000 clones, with over 75% observed a single time. Sequenced input: memory CD4+ T cells sorted from blood. Receptors originate from a young man in good health. Each CDR3 is given with its conserved first and last residue. The order of the fields is CDR3 protein, CDR3 DNA, V gene, J gene, clone size, D gene. The D gene is left open where the match is weak. Size is omitted from some rows. Given values are once, few, many or a class for expanded clones.

CASSPTGTGANEQYF	TGTGCCAGTAGTCCGACCGGGACAGGGGCCAACGAGCAGTACTTC	TRBV19	TRBJ2-7	.	TRBD1
CASSGGQGGSAQYF	TGTGCCAGCAGCGGTGGACAGGGGGGGTCGGCCCAGTACTTC	TRBV5-4	TRBJ2-5	.	TRBD1
CASSPRTGTEAFF	TGTGCCAGCAGTCCCCGGACAGGGACTGAAGCTTTCTTT	TRBV27	TRBJ1-1	.	TRBD1
CAWSSGYPETQYF	TGTGCCTGGAGCTCTGGATATCCAGAGACCCAGTACTTC	TRBV30	TRBJ2-5	.	.
CASGLDTGRLFF	TGTGCTAGTGGCTTGGATACCGGGCGGCTGTTTTTT	TRBV12-5	TRBJ2-2	.	.
CARSLAQRLTPYEQYF	TGTGCCAGAAGCTTGGCCCAACGTCTAACTCCCTACGAGCAGTACTTC	TRBV5-3	TRBJ2-7	many	.
CASSLIGGLRNEQFF	TGCGCCAGCAGCTTGATAGGGGGATTAAGAAATGAGCAGTTCTTC	TRBV5-1	TRBJ2-1	.	.
CSAAGVETQYF	TGCAGTGCGGCGGGAGTAGAGACCCAGTACTTC	TRBV20-1	TRBJ2-5	.	TRBD2
CASSLVGVNYGYTF	TGTGCCAGCAGCTTAGTTGGGGTTAACTATGGCTACACCTTC	TRBV7-9	TRBJ1-2	.	.
CASRTKDNSPLHF	TGTGCCAGCAGGACAAAAGATAATTCACCCCTCCACTTT	TRBV6-1	TRBJ1-6	once	.
CAISEETGGTYGYTF	TGTGCCATCAGTGAAGAGACAGGGGGTACCTATGGCTACACCTTC	TRBV6-1	TRBJ1-2	.	TRBD1